This T cell receptor (beta chain) stems from a study of metastatic and nonmetastatic thyroid tumors. TCRdb re-processed the PCR reads through MiXCR. The sample yields over 25,000 clones, under 8% seen once. Each patient went into thyroid surgery without having received any treatment. This clone has ten or more counts. This same CDR3 is encoded by further DNA sequences in the sample. The CDR3 has 15 residues. The germline V gene encodes CDR1 SGHTS and CDR2 YDEGEE. Trimming took off 4 bases at V and 7 bases at J, with 20 bases between the two ends. V usage is TRBV5-8 and J usage is TRBJ1-2; D is uncertain. The sample taken for sequencing was blood. This receptor was obtained from a female donor with papillary thyroid cancer or a benign thyroid nodule (not recorded which). Some clones in this sample may be carry-over from other donors' samples. As DNA, the CDR3 is TGTGCCAGCAGCGTGGTGAAGGGAAATTATGGTGGCTACACCTTC. Protein sequence: CASSVVKGNYGGYTF.